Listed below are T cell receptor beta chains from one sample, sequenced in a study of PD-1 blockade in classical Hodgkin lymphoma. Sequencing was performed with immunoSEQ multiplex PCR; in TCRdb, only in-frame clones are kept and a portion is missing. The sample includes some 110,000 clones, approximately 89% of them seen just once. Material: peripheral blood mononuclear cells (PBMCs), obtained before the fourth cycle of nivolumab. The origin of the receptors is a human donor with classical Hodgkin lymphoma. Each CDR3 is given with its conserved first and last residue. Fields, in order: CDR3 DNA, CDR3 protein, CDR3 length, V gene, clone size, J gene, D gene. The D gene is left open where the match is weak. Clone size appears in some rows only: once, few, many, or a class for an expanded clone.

TGTGCCAGTACCCCGGACAGGGGCCGCGGCACAGATACGCAGTATTTT | CASTPDRGRGTDTQYF | 16 | TRBV19 | NA | TRBJ2-3 | TRBD1
TGTGCCAGCAGTTGGGGGGGGGACTCTTACGAGCAGTACTTC | CASSWGGDSYEQYF | 14 | TRBV27 | NA | TRBJ2-7 | TRBD2
TGTGCCACCCTGACGGTTATGAACACTGAAGCTTTCTTT | CATLTVMNTEAFF | 13 | TRBV28 | NA | TRBJ1-1 | NA
TGTGCCAGCAGCTCCTCAGGCCAGAACGCCAAAAACATTCAGTACTTC | CASSSSGQNAKNIQYF | 16 | TRBV7-2 | NA | TRBJ2-4 | NA
TGTGCCAGCAGCTTGAGGAGGGGTACCCCTAGCACAGATACGCAGTATTTT | CASSLRRGTPSTDTQYF | 17 | TRBV11-2 | NA | TRBJ2-3 | NA
TGTGCCAGCAGCCCGGGACAGACCGTGAACACTGAAGCTTTCTTT | CASSPGQTVNTEAFF | 15 | TRBV5-5 | NA | TRBJ1-1 | TRBD1
TGTGCCAGCAGCCAGGGGTTTCAAGATACGCAGTATTTT | CASSQGFQDTQYF | 13 | TRBV14 | NA | TRBJ2-3 | NA
TGTGCCAGTAGAATCTCGGGACAGACTTCTGCTGGCTACACCTTC | CASRISGQTSAGYTF | 15 | TRBV19 | NA | TRBJ1-2 | TRBD1
TGTGCCTGGAGTGAGTTGGTAGCGGGAAATATCAATGAGCAGTTCTTC | CAWSELVAGNINEQFF | 16 | TRBV30 | NA | TRBJ2-1 | TRBD2
TGCGCCAGCCGGGAACGGGGGTCTACGAGCCTCGCGAACACCGGGGAGCTGTTTTTT | CASRERGSTSLANTGELFF | 19 | TRBV5-1 | NA | TRBJ2-2 | NA
TGTGCCAGCTCACCCCGCGCAGGGAGCTACGAGCAGTACTTC | CASSPRAGSYEQYF | 14 | TRBV18 | NA | TRBJ2-7 | NA
TGCGCCAGCACCGTCGAATTTCGGCCCTACAATGAGCAGTTCTTC | CASTVEFRPYNEQFF | 15 | TRBV5-1 | NA | TRBJ2-1 | NA
TGTGCCAGCAATACGGGACAGATAATAAATGAGCAGTTCTTC | CASNTGQIINEQFF | 14 | TRBV28 | NA | TRBJ2-1 | TRBD1
TGTGCCAGCAGTAGAACAGTTTTTCTCTCCTACGAGCAGTACTTC | CASSRTVFLSYEQYF | 15 | TRBV28 | once | TRBJ2-7 | NA
TGTGCCAGCAGTTTCAACGGGAGGACAGATACGCAGTATTTT | CASSFNGRTDTQYF | 14 | TRBV27 | NA | TRBJ2-3 | TRBD2
TGTGCCAGCAGCTTCCCTCCCGGGACAGGGAGGACCGGGGAGCTGTTTTTT | CASSFPPGTGRTGELFF | 17 | TRBV11-2 | NA | TRBJ2-2 | TRBD1
TGTGCCAGCTCACCGACAGGGGCCTCAACCGGGGAGCTGTTTTTT | CASSPTGASTGELFF | 15 | TRBV18 | NA | TRBJ2-2 | TRBD1
TGTGCCAGCAGTAGACAGGGTGTGGCGGTCACTGAAGCTTTCTTT | CASSRQGVAVTEAFF | 15 | TRBV7-2 | NA | TRBJ1-1 | TRBD1
TGTGCCAGTTCCGAACCCGGAGGACAGCCCCAGCATTTT | CASSEPGGQPQHF | 13 | TRBV19 | NA | TRBJ1-5 | NA
TGCGCCAGCAGCCAAGATCAGAGGGTTGGAAACACCATATATTTT | CASSQDQRVGNTIYF | 15 | TRBV4-1 | NA | TRBJ1-3 | NA
TGTGCCAGCAGCCCCGGACAGTATTCGAACACCGGGGAGCTGTTTTTT | CASSPGQYSNTGELFF | 16 | TRBV6-6 | NA | TRBJ2-2 | NA
TGCGCCAGCAGCCCTACCGGCGGGGGAATCTACGAGCAGTACTTC | CASSPTGGGIYEQYF | 15 | TRBV4-1 | NA | TRBJ2-7 | TRBD2
TGTGCCTGCCAAAAGATCTACGAGCAGTACTTC | CACQKIYEQYF | 11 | TRBV30 | few | TRBJ2-7 | NA
TGTGCCAGCAGCTTAGTTGGGGCCAACGAGCAGTACTTC | CASSLVGANEQYF | 13 | TRBV7-2 | NA | TRBJ2-7 | NA
TGTGCCAGCAGTTTGAGACCATTCACATCCTACGAGCAGTACTTC | CASSLRPFTSYEQYF | 15 | TRBV27 | few | TRBJ2-7 | NA
TGTGCCAGCAGCGAACTAGCGGGAGGTCCCAATGAGCAGTTCTTC | CASSELAGGPNEQFF | 15 | TRBV14 | NA | TRBJ2-1 | TRBD2
TGTGCCATCAGTTCGGACAGCATCACTGAAGCTTTCTTT | CAISSDSITEAFF | 13 | TRBV10-3 | NA | TRBJ1-1 | NA
TGTGCCACCCTCAGCGGGAGGAACTCAGATACGCAGTATTTT | CATLSGRNSDTQYF | 14 | TRBV19 | NA | TRBJ2-3 | TRBD2
TGTGCCAGCAGCAGCGGGAGTTACGATGAGCAGTTCTTC | CASSSGSYDEQFF | 13 | TRBV6-5 | NA | TRBJ2-1 | TRBD2
TGTGCCAGCAGCTTAGGGGAAGGATGGGGGACCCAGTACTTC | CASSLGEGWGTQYF | 14 | TRBV11-2 | NA | TRBJ2-5 | NA
TGCAGCGTGAAGGGCGCGACTAATGAAAAACTGTTTTTT | CSVKGATNEKLFF | 13 | TRBV29-1 | NA | TRBJ1-4 | NA
TGTGCCTGGAGCGACTTTAGCGGATTCTACAATGAGCAGTTCTTC | CAWSDFSGFYNEQFF | 15 | TRBV30 | NA | TRBJ2-1 | NA
TGTGCCGGGTGGGGGGACCGCGACACTGAAGCTTTCTTT | CAGWGDRDTEAFF | 13 | TRBV6-1 | NA | TRBJ1-1 | NA
TGTGCCACAGCATTGGAGTCCGGGGCCAACGTCCTGACTTTC | CATALESGANVLTF | 14 | TRBV6-1 | NA | TRBJ2-6 | NA
TGTGCCATCGGGCACGGGGGCGCGGAGACCCAGTACTTC | CAIGHGGAETQYF | 13 | TRBV10-3 | NA | TRBJ2-5 | NA
TGTGCCAGCAGCCCCCATAGGGAGACTTCGGAAAAACTGTTTTTT | CASSPHRETSEKLFF | 15 | TRBV7-4 | NA | TRBJ1-4 | NA
TGTGCCTGGACTCCGGGAGGGGTTACCTACGAGCAGTACTTC | CAWTPGGVTYEQYF | 14 | TRBV30 | once | TRBJ2-7 | TRBD2
TGTGCCAGCAGTTTCGGTACCGGGGAGCTGTTTTTT | CASSFGTGELFF | 12 | TRBV28 | NA | TRBJ2-2 | NA
TGTGCCAGCAGCTTAACCGGGACTAGCGTTTCCTACGAGCAGTACTTC | CASSLTGTSVSYEQYF | 16 | TRBV7-9 | NA | TRBJ2-7 | TRBD2
TGCGCCAGCAGCTCAATCGACGGGGGAGCCTACGAGCAGTACTTC | CASSSIDGGAYEQYF | 15 | TRBV5-1 | NA | TRBJ2-7 | NA
TGTGCCAGTAGTATCCCCATCCGGGGCTACACCTTC | CASSIPIRGYTF | 12 | TRBV19 | once | TRBJ1-2 | NA
TGTGCCAGCAGCGTCGGCGGGGCCTACAATGAGCAGTTCTTC | CASSVGGAYNEQFF | 14 | TRBV9 | NA | TRBJ2-1 | NA
TGTGCCAGCAGTTACTCCAGGGGGCGGGTTAATGAAAAACTGTTTTTT | CASSYSRGRVNEKLFF | 16 | TRBV6-5 | NA | TRBJ1-4 | TRBD1
TGTGCCAGCAGCTGGAGGACAGGGGGCACACCCTATGGCTACACCTTC | CASSWRTGGTPYGYTF | 16 | TRBV5-6 | NA | TRBJ1-2 | TRBD1
TGTGCCAGCAGCGTTGGTAGGGCCCTTAACTATGGCTACACCTTC | CASSVGRALNYGYTF | 15 | TRBV9 | NA | TRBJ1-2 | NA
TGTGCCAGCAAGGACAGGGAGGGGAGCAATCAGCCCCAGCATTTT | CASKDREGSNQPQHF | 15 | TRBV6-4 | NA | TRBJ1-5 | TRBD1
TGTGCCAGCAGCCAAGGACCCGGACTCCTTCCCTACGAGCAGTACTTC | CASSQGPGLLPYEQYF | 16 | TRBV4-2 | NA | TRBJ2-7 | NA
TGTGCCAGCGCTTGGACAGGGCGGTCCTACGAGCAGTACTTC | CASAWTGRSYEQYF | 14 | TRBV27 | NA | TRBJ2-7 | TRBD1
TGTGCCAGCAGCTTAGGGGATTGGCGTGAAAAACTGTTTTTT | CASSLGDWREKLFF | 14 | TRBV7-8 | NA | TRBJ1-4 | NA
TGTGCCAGCGGAAACCGGGACGAAGCTTTCTTT | CASGNRDEAFF | 11 | TRBV6-6 | once | TRBJ1-1 | NA
TGCAGCGTTGAAGAAGTCAGGAAGACTGGGGCCAACGTCCTGACTTTC | CSVEEVRKTGANVLTF | 16 | TRBV29-1 | NA | TRBJ2-6 | NA
TGTGCCAGCAGTAGACTAGCGGGATGGAATGAGCAGTTCTTC | CASSRLAGWNEQFF | 14 | TRBV2 | NA | TRBJ2-1 | TRBD2